Each of the 9 T cell receptor beta chains below was sequenced from the same sample in a study of technical replicates of blood from a handful of donors. Libraries were prepared by immunoSEQ multiplex PCR; TCRdb keeps only in-frame clonotypes and omits some of them. The sample records around 80,000 clones, 93% being singletons. Material for sequencing was T cells isolated from PBMCs. These receptors originate from a human donor in good health.

V usage is TRBV11-2 and J usage is TRBJ1-2; 7 bases align to TRBD1. The V segment lost 5 bases and the J segment 8 bases; nucleotides outside the gene matches: 14. Germline loops: CDR1 SGHAT, CDR2 FQNNGV. The CDR3 is 15 amino acids. The CDR3 bases are TGTGCCAGCAGCACGAGCCGGGACAGAATGTCGGGCTACACCTTC. Encoded protein: CASSTSRDRMSGYTF.

The chain employs TRBV19 and TRBJ2-3; D may be TRBD2 (7 bases). Germline loops: CDR1 LNHDA, CDR2 SQIVND (reference sequence). V was clipped by 5 bases and J by 0 bases, with 12 bases between them. The CDR3 runs to 15 residues. CDR3 DNA: TGTGCCAGTAGTCCGCGGGGGCTGAGCACAGATACGCAGTATTTT. It specifies CASSPRGLSTDTQYF. Full variable domain (remainder filled in from reference TRBV19 and TRBJ2-3): DGGITQSPKYLFRKEGQNVTLSCEQNLNHDAMYWYRQDPGQGLRLIYYSQIVNDFQKGDIAEGYSVSREKKESFPLTVTSAQKNPTAFYLCASSPRGLSTDTQYFGPGTRLTVL.

The rearrangement joins TRBV27 to TRBJ2-7, with a weak D call TRBD2 (5 bases). V was shortened by 5 bases and J by 2 bases, with 28 bases between the two germline ends. This CDR3 comprises 19 residues. CDR1 is MNHEY and CDR2 is SMNVEV in the germline V gene (reference sequence). The CDR3 here is CASSGRASSTPPQAYEQYF. For the CDR3, the DNA is TGTGCCAGCAGTGGGCGGGCGAGCAGCACCCCCCCGCAGGCCTACGAGCAGTACTTC.

This rearrangement joins TRBV7-9 to TRBJ1-4; 9 bases map to TRBD1. Losses at the gene ends were 1 base for V and 5 bases for J; bases not matched to a gene: 2. This CDR3 region has 15 residues. Germline-derived CDR1 and CDR2 are SEHNR and FQNEAQ (reference sequence). The CDR3 region has the DNA TGTGCCAGCAGCTTAGGGGACAGGGAAAATGAAAAACTGTTTTTT. Translating it yields CASSLGDRENEKLFF.

The gene calls are TRBV27 and TRBJ1-1; D is ambiguous. This CDR3 has 15 amino acids. Trimming removed 5 bases at V and 0 bases at J, with 13 bases between. Germline lookup yields CDR1 MNHEY and CDR2 SMNVEV (reference sequence). The CDR3 is CASSKPSHLNTEAFF. In nucleotides, the CDR3 is TGTGCCAGCAGTAAACCCAGTCATTTGAACACTGAAGCTTTCTTT.

The count of this clone is one. The gene calls are TRBV19 and TRBJ1-5; no definite D call. In germline, CDR1 is LNHDA, CDR2 SQIVND (reference sequence). The CDR3 has 13 amino acids. The V end lost 3 bases, the J end lost 8 bases, and 11 bases lay between the germline ends. The CDR3 loop reads CASSIQFGEPQHF. The CDR3 bases are TGTGCCAGTAGTATTCAGTTCGGGGAGCCCCAGCATTTT.

The chain links TRBV5-1 to TRBJ2-5; 11 bases match TRBD2. The V segment lost 4 bases and the J segment 5 bases; nucleotides outside the gene matches: 7. The CDR3 length is 15 residues. Germline CDR1 SGHRS, CDR2 YFSETQ. CDR3 residues: CASSQYSGREETQYF. The CDR3 region has the DNA TGCGCCAGCAGCCAATATAGCGGGAGGGAGGAGACCCAGTACTTC.

The chain combines TRBV12-5 with TRBJ2-1; 10 bases fit TRBD2. The trim removed 0 bases at V and 5 bases at J, leaving 10 bases unmatched. Germline V gene lookup returns CDR1 LGHNT and CDR2 FRNRAP. This CDR3 has 18 amino acids. The CDR3 DNA follows: TGTGCTAGTGGTTTGGTACTCCTAGCGGGAGCCCAGAACAATGAGCAGTTCTTC. Translated: CASGLVLLAGAQNNEQFF.

V usage is TRBV5-1 and J usage is TRBJ2-7; 9 bases match TRBD1. Germline trimming cut 2 bases from V and 2 bases from J; bases unmatched to any gene: 2. This CDR3 comprises 14 residues. Germline V gene sequence: CDR1 SGHRS, CDR2 YFSETQ. CDR3 DNA: TGCGCCAGCAGCTTCAGGACAGGGGCCTACGAGCAGTACTTC. Its protein is CASSFRTGAYEQYF.